A single sample gave rise to the 5 T cell receptor beta chains below, sequenced in a study of neurological immune-mediated disorders. TCRdb reanalysed the 5' RACE reads using MiXCR and keeps one entry per CDR3 protein. Among roughly 52,000 distinct CDR3 sequences, more than 3.5% were seen once, and the ten largest hold 6.5%. The material sequenced was PBMCs. The receptors here all came from a man in his sixties with multiple sclerosis.

This clonotype was recorded at least ten times. The chain carries TRBV5-1 and TRBJ2-1; TRBD2 aligns across 11 bases. CDR1 and CDR2 (germline): SGHRS, YFSETQ. This CDR3 region has 17 residues. The trim removed 0 bases at V and 9 bases at J, leaving 11 bases unmatched. CDR3 residues: CASSLDWLAGGGSEQFF. The DNA for the CDR3 is TGCGCCAGCAGCTTGGATTGGCTAGCGGGGGGCGGGAGTGAGCAGTTCTTC.

Ten or more counts support this clonotype. V gene TRBV29-1 combines with J gene TRBJ1-5; TRBD1 matches at 9 bases. Germline loops: CDR1 SQVTM, CDR2 ANQGSEA. J gave up 6 bases and V 4 bases, and 7 bases lay outside the gene matches. The CDR3 loop spans 14 amino acids. CDR3 sequence reads: CSVVLTGGSQPQHF. Written as DNA, the CDR3 is TGCAGCGTTGTGCTGACAGGGGGAAGTCAGCCCCAGCATTTT.

This clonotype was seen repeatedly, ten times or more. The chain uses TRBV7-9 and TRBJ1-5; the D gene is possibly TRBD1 (5 bases). The CDR3 runs to 14 residues. Germline-derived CDR1 and CDR2 are SEHNR and FQNEAQ (reference sequence). Trimming stripped 1 base from V and 5 bases from J, with 9 bases between. The CDR3 loop is CASSLVPGDQPQHF. Here the CDR3 DNA reads TGTGCCAGCAGCTTAGTACCGGGGGATCAGCCCCAGCATTTT.

V usage is TRBV4-1 and J usage is TRBJ1-4; D is unclear. Trimming shortened V by 2 bases and J by 6 bases, and 13 bases separated the two germline ends. Per the germline V gene, CDR1 is MGHRA and CDR2 is YSYEKL. CDR3 size: 15 residues. CDR3 nucleotides: TGCGCCAGCAGCCAACCTCATAAGGAAGATGAAAAACTGTTTTTT. Translated, it gives CASSQPHKEDEKLFF.

This clonotype was counted ten times or more. The chain carries TRBV6-5 and TRBJ1-2; D perhaps matches TRBD1 (5 bases). Germline loops: CDR1 MNHEY, CDR2 SVGAGI. The CDR3 is 16 residues long. V lost 5 bases and J 3 bases, leaving 19 bases between the germline ends. In DNA, the CDR3 is TGTGCCAGCAGTCCCCGCTTGGCAGGGAGCGACTATGGCTACACCTTC. Amino acids: CASSPRLAGSDYGYTF.